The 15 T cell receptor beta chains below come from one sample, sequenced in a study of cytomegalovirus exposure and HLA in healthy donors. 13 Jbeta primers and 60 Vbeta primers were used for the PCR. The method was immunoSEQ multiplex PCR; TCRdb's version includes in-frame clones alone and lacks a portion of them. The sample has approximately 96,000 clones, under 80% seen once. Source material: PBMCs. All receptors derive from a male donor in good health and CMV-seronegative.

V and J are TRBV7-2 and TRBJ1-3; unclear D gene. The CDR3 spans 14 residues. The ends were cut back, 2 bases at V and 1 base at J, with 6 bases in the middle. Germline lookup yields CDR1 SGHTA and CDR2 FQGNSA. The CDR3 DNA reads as TGTGCCAGCAGCTTAAGGAGGTCTGGAAACACCATATATTTT. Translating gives CASSLRRSGNTIYF.

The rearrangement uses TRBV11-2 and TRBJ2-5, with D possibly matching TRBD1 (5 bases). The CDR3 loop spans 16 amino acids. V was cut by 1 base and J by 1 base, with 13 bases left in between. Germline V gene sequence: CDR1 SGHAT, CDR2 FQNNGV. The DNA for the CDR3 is TGTGCCAGCAGCTTAGGGGGCTCCCTGTTCCAAGAGACCCAGTACTTC. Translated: CASSLGGSLFQETQYF. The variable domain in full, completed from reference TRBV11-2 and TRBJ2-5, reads EAGVAQSPRYKIIEKRQSVAFWCNPISGHATLYWYQQILGQGPKLLIQFQNNGVVDDSQLPKDRFSAERLKGVDSTLKIQPAKLEDSAVYLCASSLGGSLFQETQYFGPGTRLLVL.

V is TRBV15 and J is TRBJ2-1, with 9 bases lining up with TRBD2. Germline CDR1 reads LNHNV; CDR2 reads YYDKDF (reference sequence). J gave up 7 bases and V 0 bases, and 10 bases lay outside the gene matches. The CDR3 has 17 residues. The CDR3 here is CATSRDLSGRWKNEQFF. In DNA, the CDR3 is TGTGCCACCAGCAGAGATCTGAGCGGGAGGTGGAAGAATGAGCAGTTCTTC.

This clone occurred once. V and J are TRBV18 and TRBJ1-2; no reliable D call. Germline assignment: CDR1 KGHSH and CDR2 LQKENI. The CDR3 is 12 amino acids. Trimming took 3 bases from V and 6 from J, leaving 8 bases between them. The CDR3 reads CASSPAGNGYTF. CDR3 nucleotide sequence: TGTGCCAGCTCACCGGCGGGGAATGGCTACACCTTC. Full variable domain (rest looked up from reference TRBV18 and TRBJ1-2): NAGVMQNPRHLVRRRGQEARLRCSPMKGHSHVYWYRQLPEEGLKFMVYLQKENIIDESGMPKERFSAEFPKEGPSILRIQQVVRGDSAAYFCASSPAGNGYTFGSGTRLTVV.

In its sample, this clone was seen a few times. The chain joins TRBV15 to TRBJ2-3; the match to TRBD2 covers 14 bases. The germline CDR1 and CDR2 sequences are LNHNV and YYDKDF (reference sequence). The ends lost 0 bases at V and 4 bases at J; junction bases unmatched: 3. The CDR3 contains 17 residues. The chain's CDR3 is CATSREGGLAGADTQYF. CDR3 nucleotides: TGTGCCACCAGCAGAGAAGGGGGACTAGCGGGAGCAGATACGCAGTATTTT.

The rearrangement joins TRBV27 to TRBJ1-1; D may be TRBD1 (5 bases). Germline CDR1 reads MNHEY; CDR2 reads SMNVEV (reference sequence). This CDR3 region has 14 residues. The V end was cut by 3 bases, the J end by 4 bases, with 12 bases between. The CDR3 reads CASSLYSRVTEAFF. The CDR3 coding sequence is TGTGCCAGCAGTTTGTACTCCAGGGTCACTGAAGCTTTCTTT.

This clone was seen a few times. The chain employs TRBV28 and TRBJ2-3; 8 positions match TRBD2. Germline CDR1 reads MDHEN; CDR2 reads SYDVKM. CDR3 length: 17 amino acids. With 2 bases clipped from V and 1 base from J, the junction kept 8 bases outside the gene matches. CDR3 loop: CASSLELAGPRTDTQYF. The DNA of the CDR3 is TGTGCCAGCAGTTTAGAGTTAGCGGGGCCTCGCACAGATACGCAGTATTTT. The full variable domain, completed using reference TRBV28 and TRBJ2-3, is DVKVTQSSRYLVKRTGEKVFLECVQDMDHENMFWYRQDPGLGLRLIYFSYDVKMKEKGDIPEGYSVSREKKERFSLILESASTNQTSMYLCASSLELAGPRTDTQYFGPGTRLTVL.

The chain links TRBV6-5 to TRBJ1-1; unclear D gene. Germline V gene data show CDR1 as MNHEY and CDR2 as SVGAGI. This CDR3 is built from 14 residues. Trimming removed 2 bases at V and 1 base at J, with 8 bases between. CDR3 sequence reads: CASSYARENTEAFF. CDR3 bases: TGTGCCAGCAGTTACGCGCGGGAGAACACTGAAGCTTTCTTT.

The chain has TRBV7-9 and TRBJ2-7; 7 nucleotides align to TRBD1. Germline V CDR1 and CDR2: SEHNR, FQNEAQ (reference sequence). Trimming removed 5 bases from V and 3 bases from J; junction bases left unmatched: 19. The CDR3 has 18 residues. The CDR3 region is CASSAIRKTGFSIYEQYF. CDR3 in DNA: TGTGCCAGCAGCGCCATTCGTAAGACAGGGTTCTCCATCTACGAGCAGTACTTC.

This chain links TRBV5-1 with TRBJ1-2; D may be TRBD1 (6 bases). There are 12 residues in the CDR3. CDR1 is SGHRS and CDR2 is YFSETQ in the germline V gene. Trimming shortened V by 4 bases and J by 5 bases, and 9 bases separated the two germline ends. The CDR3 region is CASSPTGYGYTF. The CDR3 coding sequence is TGCGCCAGCAGCCCGACAGGATATGGCTACACCTTC.

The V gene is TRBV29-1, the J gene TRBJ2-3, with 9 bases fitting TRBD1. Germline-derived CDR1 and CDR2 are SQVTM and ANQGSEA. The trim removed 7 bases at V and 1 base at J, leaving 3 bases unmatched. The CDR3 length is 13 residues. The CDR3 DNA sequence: TGCAGCGACCGGACAGGGGGCACAGATACGCAGTATTTT. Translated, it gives CSDRTGGTDTQYF.

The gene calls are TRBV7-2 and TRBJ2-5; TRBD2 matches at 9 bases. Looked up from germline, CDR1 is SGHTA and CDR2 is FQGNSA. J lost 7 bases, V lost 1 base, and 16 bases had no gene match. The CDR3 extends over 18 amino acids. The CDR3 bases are TGTGCCAGCAGCTTAGGGCCGCCAGCGGGAGGCCTCGGTGGGACCCAGTACTTC. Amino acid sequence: CASSLGPPAGGLGGTQYF.

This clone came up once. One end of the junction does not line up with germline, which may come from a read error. In nucleotides, the CDR3 is TGTGCCAGCAGATTAGGAGTGAACACTGAAGCTTTCTTT. Its translation is CASRLGVNTEAFF. This sequence joins TRBV7-2 and TRBJ1-1; D gene uncertain. The V gene's germline CDR1 is SGHTA and CDR2 FQGNSA. This CDR3 region has 13 residues.

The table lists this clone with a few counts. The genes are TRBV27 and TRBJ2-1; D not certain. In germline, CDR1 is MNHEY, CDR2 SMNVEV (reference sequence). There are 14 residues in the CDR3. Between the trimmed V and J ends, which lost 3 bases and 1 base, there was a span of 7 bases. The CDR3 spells CASSFGQSYNEQFF. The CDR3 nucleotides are TGTGCCAGCAGTTTTGGGCAGTCCTACAATGAGCAGTTCTTC.

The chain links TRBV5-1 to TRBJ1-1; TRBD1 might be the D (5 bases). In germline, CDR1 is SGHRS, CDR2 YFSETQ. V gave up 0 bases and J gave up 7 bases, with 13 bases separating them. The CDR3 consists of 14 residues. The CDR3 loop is CASSLAWQGGEAFF. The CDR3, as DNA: TGCGCCAGCAGCTTGGCTTGGCAGGGTGGTGAAGCTTTCTTT.